The clone carrying this TCR beta chain was detected a few times. Its antigen is currently unknown. Germline values: CDR1 LGHDT, CDR2 YNNKEL (reference sequence). The CDR3 runs to 15 residues. Trimming took 1 base from V and 2 from J, leaving 11 bases between them. TCRdb re-derived calls from the 5' RACE reads in MiXCR, one entry per CDR3 protein. Of about 130,000 distinct CDR3 sequences in the sample, approximately 16% were seen once. This specimen comes from a study of T-cell memory formation after mild COVID-19. General study findings and limits: Second-wave clones that peaked on day 37 lacked confirmed SARS-CoV-2 specificity.

V gene TRBV3-1 combines with J gene TRBJ1-2; D is uncertain. The TCR sequence derives from an adult woman who had mild COVID-19 (a few samples of this study predate the infection). Cell type and time point are not known. The sample was PBMCs or a T cell subset sorted from them (not recorded which). CDR3 nucleotide sequence: TGTGCCAGCAGCCAAGGACGGACCTTCAACTATGGCTACACCTTC. Its protein is CASSQGRTFNYGYTF.